This T cell receptor beta chain was sequenced for a study of blood T cell repertoires in COVID-19. Sequenced by immunoSEQ multiplex PCR; TCRdb stores in-frame clones only, minus some. The table lists a few hundred thousand clones, more than 70% of them singletons. The V and J ends lost 0 bases and 1 base respectively, with 15 bases between them. Germline V gives CDR1 LGHDT, CDR2 YNNKEL (reference sequence). This CDR3 is built from 17 residues. Sequencing used peripheral blood. This clonotype originated in a woman aged 55 to 70 with COVID-19, enrolled during active disease. This sequence joins TRBV3-1 (or the pseudogene TRBV3-2) and TRBJ2-5; perhaps TRBD2 as D (6 bases). The CDR3 spells CASSQEMEGVGQETQYF. CDR3 DNA sequence: TGTGCCAGCAGCCAAGAGATGGAGGGAGTTGGCCAAGAGACCCAGTACTTC.